The 6 T cell receptor beta chains reported below all come from one sample, sequenced in a study of blood T cell repertoires in COVID-19. The method was immunoSEQ multiplex PCR; TCRdb's version includes in-frame clones alone and lacks a portion of them. The sample has about 98,000 clones, roughly 80% seen once. Sequenced sample: peripheral blood. The receptors shown here come from a human donor in a cohort sampled during active COVID-19.

This rearrangement joins TRBV5-1 to TRBJ1-4, with 11 nucleotides matching TRBD1. V was pared by 1 base and J by 6 bases, with 8 bases of the junction left unmatched. Germline V gene lookup returns CDR1 SGHRS and CDR2 YFSETQ. The CDR3 sequence is 17 residues long. CDR3 bases: TGCGCCAGCAGCTTGAGGGCCCCGGGACAGGGGGATGAAAAACTGTTTTTT. Translated, it gives CASSLRAPGQGDEKLFF. The whole variable domain, remainder taken from reference TRBV5-1 and TRBJ1-4, is KAGVTQTPRYLIKTRGQQVTLSCSPISGHRSVSWYQQTPGQGLQFLFEYFSETQRNKGNFPGRFSGRQFSNSRSEMNVSTLELGDSALYLCASSLRAPGQGDEKLFFGSGTQLSVL.

The chain combines TRBV7-9 with TRBJ1-1, with D possibly matching TRBD1 (5 bases). Germline V gene data show CDR1 as SEHNR and CDR2 as FQNEAQ (reference sequence). V dropped 0 bases and J dropped 0 bases, with 8 bases sitting between them. CDR3 size: 15 residues. The CDR3, as DNA: TGTGCCAGCAGCTTAGCTTGGGGGGTGAACACTGAAGCTTTCTTT. This codes for CASSLAWGVNTEAFF.

This clone was counted only a few times. This chain connects TRBV15 to TRBJ2-3; 8 bases are shared with TRBD2. V gave up 7 bases and J gave up 2 bases; unmatched junction bases: 2. Germline V gene data show CDR1 as LNHNV and CDR2 as YYDKDF (reference sequence). There are 13 residues in the CDR3. The CDR3, as DNA: TGTGCCACCAAGCGGGGGACCACAGATACGCAGTATTTT. It specifies CATKRGTTDTQYF.

The gene calls are TRBV6-5 and TRBJ1-1; weak D call: TRBD1 (6 bases). This CDR3 is built from 15 residues. The germline V gene encodes CDR1 MNHEY and CDR2 SVGAGI. Trimming removed 7 bases at V and 11 bases at J, with 26 bases between. For the CDR3, the DNA is TGTGCCAGCACAATGAAAAGACAGGCTCTGTGTTGGGCTTTCTTT. It specifies CASTMKRQALCWAFF.

This chain uses TRBV5-1 with TRBJ2-7; D perhaps matches TRBD2 (6 bases). V lost 4 bases and J 7 bases, leaving 18 bases between the germline ends. From germline, CDR1 is SGHRS and CDR2 YFSETQ. This CDR3 is built from 14 residues. This chain's CDR3 is CASSRSGSFEEQYF. Written as DNA, the CDR3 is TGCGCCAGCAGCCGGTCCGGGAGCTTCGAGGAGCAGTACTTC.

This chain's CDR3 is CASSWTGAEVDGYTF. The CDR3, as DNA: TGTGCCAGCAGCTGGACAGGGGCGGAGGTGGATGGCTACACCTTC. The V call is TRBV7-9, the J call TRBJ1-2; 9 bases are shared with TRBD1. After removal of 4 bases from V and 6 bases from J, the junction contained 9 bases not matched to a gene. The CDR3 contains 15 residues. Looked up from germline, CDR1 is SEHNR and CDR2 is FQNEAQ (reference sequence).